The 7 T cell receptor beta chains given below trace back to one sample, sequenced in a study of cytomegalovirus exposure and HLA in healthy donors. The method was immunoSEQ multiplex PCR; TCRdb's version includes in-frame clones alone and lacks a portion of them. The repertoire holds more than 95,000 clones, with 90% to 97% as singletons. The sequencing input was PBMCs. Every receptor here comes from a man younger than 35 in good health and CMV-seronegative.

This chain uses TRBV28 with TRBJ2-1, with a possible D match to TRBD1 (7 bases). This CDR3 contains 14 residues. V dropped 7 bases and J dropped 6 bases, with 16 bases sitting between them. Germline values: CDR1 MDHEN, CDR2 SYDVKM. CDR3 bases: TGTGCCAGCACCGGGGGACAGCGAAGCAATGAGCAGTTCTTC. Translating it yields CASTGGQRSNEQFF.

Here the CDR3 reads CASSPGLEPLEQYF. DNA of the CDR3: TGTGCCAGCAGCCCGGGACTAGAACCCCTCGAGCAGTACTTC. The J gene is TRBJ2-7, the V gene TRBV11-3; TRBD2 matches 8 bases. The trim removed 5 bases at V and 6 bases at J, leaving 9 bases unmatched. Germline values: CDR1 SGHNT, CDR2 YENEEA. The CDR3 has 14 residues.

J is TRBJ2-1 and V is TRBV9; D might be TRBD1 (6 bases). V lost 2 bases and J 5 bases, leaving 8 bases between the germline ends. Germline V lookup: CDR1 SGDLS, CDR2 YYNGEE. This CDR3 has 13 residues. In DNA form, the CDR3 reads TGTGCCAGCAGCGTGGGACAACACAATGAGCAGTTCTTC. It encodes CASSVGQHNEQFF. Variable domain in full (rest from reference TRBV9 and TRBJ2-1): DSGVTQTPKHLITATGQRVTLRCSPRSGDLSVYWYQQSLDQGLQFLIQYYNGEERAKGNILERFSAQQFPDLHSELNLSSLELGDSALYFCASSVGQHNEQFFGPGTRLTVL.

The chain recombines TRBV30 with TRBJ2-7; 12 nucleotides align to TRBD2. After removal of 2 bases from V and 6 bases from J, the junction contained 11 bases not matched to a gene. Germline-derived CDR1 and CDR2 are GTSNPN and SVGIG (reference sequence). The CDR3 runs 16 residues. As DNA, the CDR3 is TGTGCCTGGAGTTTTGCCCTAGCGGGGGGGATAGGCGAGCAGTACTTC. Its protein is CAWSFALAGGIGEQYF.

V is TRBV21-1 and J is TRBJ2-7; the listed D gene, TRBD2, was not tested against the DNA. TRBV21-1 counts as a pseudogene. The CDR3 contains 17 residues. The CDR3 here is CASSVPGTSGSLYEQYF. The CDR3 DNA is TGTGCCAGCAGCGTCCCCGGGACTAGCGGGAGCCTGTACGAGCAGTACTTC.

This chain connects TRBV5-8 to TRBJ2-5; 7 bases align to TRBD1. The germline gives CDR1 SGHTS, CDR2 YDEGEE. J gave up 1 base and V 3 bases, and 15 bases lay outside the gene matches. There are 18 residues in the CDR3. As DNA, the CDR3 is TGTGCCAGCAGCTACCGGACAGGCCAAGGGGGATTCCAAGAGACCCAGTACTTC. Translation gives CASSYRTGQGGFQETQYF.

The chain is built from TRBV5-1 and TRBJ2-3, with TRBD2 identical over 9 bases. The CDR3 runs 15 residues. Trimming removed 0 bases from V and 2 bases from J; junction bases left unmatched: 1. In germline, CDR1 is SGHRS, CDR2 YFSETQ. CDR3 DNA sequence: TGCGCCAGCAGCTTGGCTAGCGGGATCACAGATACGCAGTATTTT. Encoded protein: CASSLASGITDTQYF. Looking up the rest from reference TRBV5-1 and TRBJ2-3 gives the full variable domain: KAGVTQTPRYLIKTRGQQVTLSCSPISGHRSVSWYQQTPGQGLQFLFEYFSETQRNKGNFPGRFSGRQFSNSRSEMNVSTLELGDSALYLCASSLASGITDTQYFGPGTRLTVL.